These 7 T cell receptor beta chains were all obtained from the same sample, sequenced in a study of blood T cell repertoires in COVID-19 (dated by TCRdb to the early 2020s). The library came from the immunoSEQ multiplex PCR assay. Imported from immuneACCESS, the table was reduced by TCRdb to in-frame sequences with V and J called. These copies leave out some clones; in studies compared against another copy, an unresolved V gene accounts for under half, and the cause of the remainder is not known. Counted in this sample were 100,000 to 120,000 clones; about 90% of them appeared once. The biggest ten clones account for about 4.5% of the sample. The sequencing input was peripheral blood. These receptors all stem from a woman aged 45-59 years with acute or convalescent COVID-19.

The CDR3 coding sequence is TGTGCCAGCAGCTTATCAGGACTAAACACTGAAGCTTTCTTT. Translation gives CASSLSGLNTEAFF. V and J are TRBV7-9 and TRBJ1-1; D unclear. The CDR3 covers 14 residues. Germline V gene data show CDR1 as SEHNR and CDR2 as FQNEAQ (reference sequence). V lost 2 bases, J lost 2 bases, and 9 bases lay in between.

This clone was seen a single time. The gene calls are TRBV7-9 and TRBJ2-1; perhaps TRBD2 as D (5 bases). The V end was cut by 7 bases, the J end by 6 bases, with 13 bases between. This CDR3 region has 13 residues. In germline, CDR1 is SEHNR, CDR2 FQNEAQ (reference sequence). The CDR3 loop is CASTKPGINEQFF. The CDR3 nucleotides read TGTGCCAGCACAAAACCGGGAATCAATGAGCAGTTCTTC.

The V and J genes are TRBV4-3 and TRBJ1-1, with a tentative D call TRBD1 (5 bases). V gave up 0 bases and J gave up 8 bases, with 13 bases separating them. The CDR3 is 14 residues long. CDR1 LGHNA and CDR2 YSLEER come from the germline V gene. CDR3 amino acids: CASSQEQGVSEAFF. CDR3 DNA: TGCGCCAGCAGCCAAGAACAAGGGGTCTCGGAAGCTTTCTTT.

The rearrangement links TRBV7-2 to TRBJ1-6; D may be TRBD1 (6 bases). Germline CDR1 is SGHTA and CDR2 is FQGNSA. This CDR3 spans 16 amino acids. V dropped 6 bases and J dropped 0 bases, with 12 bases sitting between them. Written as DNA, the CDR3 is TGTGCCAGCAGGCCACAGGGAAGCTCCTATAATTCACCCCTCCACTTT. It encodes CASRPQGSSYNSPLHF.

The V call is TRBV5-4, the J call TRBJ2-2; TRBD2 agrees at 9 bases. V dropped 1 base and J dropped 6; count of bases not matched to a gene: 10. The CDR3 totals 17 residues. The germline gives CDR1 SGHNT, CDR2 YYREEE (reference sequence). The CDR3 is CASSLPGAGGEAGELFF. In DNA, the CDR3 is TGTGCCAGCAGCTTGCCAGGAGCGGGGGGAGAGGCCGGGGAGCTGTTTTTT.

This clone was observed a single time. The junction and the germline gene differ at one end; a read error may be behind it. The V gene is TRBV19, the J gene TRBJ1-5, with 9 positions matching TRBD1. CDR3 length equals 14 residues. Germline V lookup: CDR1 LNHDA, CDR2 SQIVND (reference sequence). CDR3 residues: CVSSEQGARRTQHF. The CDR3 nucleotides read TGTGTCAGTAGTGAACAGGGGGCACGGAGGACCCAGCATTTT.

The rearrangement links TRBV18 to TRBJ2-2; 12 bases map to TRBD2. V lost 0 bases, J lost 7 bases, and 9 bases stayed unmatched. Germline lookup yields CDR1 KGHSH and CDR2 LQKENI. The CDR3 totals 18 residues. Here the CDR3 DNA reads TGTGCCAGCTCACCACCTGGACTAGCGGGATTGAGGGACGGGGAGCTGTTTTTT. Its translation is CASSPPGLAGLRDGELFF.